This T cell receptor (beta chain) was identified during a study of response to subunit inactivated influenza vaccine. Whole-study findings and limits: It was suggested by the authors that few new T cells are recruited by each seasonal influenza vaccination.

About this clonotype: Its antigen is as yet unknown.

The CDR3 runs to 15 residues. Germline loops: CDR1 SGHTA, CDR2 FQGNSA. With 2 bases clipped from V and 9 bases from J, the junction kept 4 bases outside the gene matches. TCRdb recomputed calls from the RT-PCR reads with MiXCR, one row per CDR3 protein. Of about 530,000 distinct CDR3 sequences listed, approximately 13% were seen once; the top ten hold roughly 13%. The sequencing here drew on PBMCs from blood, taken around seven weeks after vaccination. This chain joins TRBV7-2 and TRBJ2-2, with 12 bases identical to TRBD2. This receptor was taken from a middle-aged man who received an inactivated influenza vaccine. CDR3: CASSLPGLAGRELFF. CDR3 coding DNA: TGTGCCAGCAGCTTACCGGGACTAGCGGGCAGGGAGCTGTTTTTT. Full variable domain (outside the CDR3, taken from reference TRBV7-2 and TRBJ2-2): GAGVSQSPSNKVTEKGKDVELRCDPISGHTALYWYRQSLGQGLEFLIYFQGNSAPDKSGLPSDRFSAERTGGSVSTLTIQRTQQEDSAVYLCASSLPGLAGRELFFGEGSRLTVL.